This TCR beta chain stems from a study of blood T cell repertoires in COVID-19. Study information: The analysed material was cDNA or gDNA that came from T cells, B-cell-depleted T cells, or PBMCs.

Per the study methods: Quantification of nucleated cells was approximated via reference gene primer amplification. Clones were read by immunoSEQ multiplex PCR, and TCRdb kept only the in-frame ones, dropping some. The V and J calls and the clone size are those of that table, but D and trimming were determined from the DNA. The sample has 120,000 to 150,000 clones; roughly 82% are singletons. Germline assignment: CDR1 SGHRS and CDR2 YFSETQ. The CDR3 covers 13 residues. V shed 0 bases and J shed 0 bases, with 3 bases lying between them. Material for sequencing was peripheral blood. The clonotype originates from a woman aged 45-60 years in a cohort sampled during active or convalescent COVID-19. The chain is built from TRBV5-1 and TRBJ1-1; D is unclear. The CDR3 here is CASSLDMNTEAFF. The CDR3 region has the DNA TGCGCCAGCAGCTTGGACATGAACACTGAAGCTTTCTTT.